Sequencing of this T cell receptor (beta chain) was carried out in a study of cytomegalovirus exposure and HLA in healthy donors. General study points: Associated with cytomegalovirus, according to the listing, were around 160 TCR beta chains.

The CDR3 runs to 16 residues. J gave up 5 bases and V 1 base, and 9 bases lay outside the gene matches. CDR1 LNHNV and CDR2 YYDKDF come from the germline V gene (reference sequence). 60 Vbeta and 13 Jbeta primers were used in PCR. Sequencing used immunoSEQ multiplex PCR; TCRdb keeps in-frame clones, though not all of them. The table records about 94,000 clones, 50% to 75% of them present only once. As concerns this clone: The antigen remains undetermined.

Source material: PBMCs. This receptor was taken from a man younger than 45 in good health and CMV-seronegative. The chain combines TRBV15 with TRBJ2-7; 9 bases line up with TRBD1. The CDR3 spells CATSRVRGTGRNEQYF. The CDR3 DNA reads TGTGCCACCAGCAGAGTTCGAGGGACAGGGAGGAACGAGCAGTACTTC.